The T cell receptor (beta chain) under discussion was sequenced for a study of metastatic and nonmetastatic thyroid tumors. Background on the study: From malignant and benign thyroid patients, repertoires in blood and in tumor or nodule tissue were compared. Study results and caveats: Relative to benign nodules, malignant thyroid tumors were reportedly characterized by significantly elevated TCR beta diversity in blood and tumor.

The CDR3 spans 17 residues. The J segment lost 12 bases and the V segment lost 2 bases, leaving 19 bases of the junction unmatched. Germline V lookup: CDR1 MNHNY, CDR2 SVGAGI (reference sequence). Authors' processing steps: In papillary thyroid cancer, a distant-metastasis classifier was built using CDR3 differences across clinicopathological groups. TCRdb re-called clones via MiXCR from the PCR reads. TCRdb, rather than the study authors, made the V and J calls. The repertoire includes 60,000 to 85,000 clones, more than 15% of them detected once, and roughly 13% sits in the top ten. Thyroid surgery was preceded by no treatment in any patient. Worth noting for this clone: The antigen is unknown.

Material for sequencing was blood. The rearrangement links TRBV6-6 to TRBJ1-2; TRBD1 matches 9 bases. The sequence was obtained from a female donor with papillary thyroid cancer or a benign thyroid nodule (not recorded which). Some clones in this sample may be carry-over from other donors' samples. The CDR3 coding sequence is TGTGCCAGCAGTTACGCAGATGAACCGGGACAGGGCGTTGCTCACACCTTC. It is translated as CASSYADEPGQGVAHTF.